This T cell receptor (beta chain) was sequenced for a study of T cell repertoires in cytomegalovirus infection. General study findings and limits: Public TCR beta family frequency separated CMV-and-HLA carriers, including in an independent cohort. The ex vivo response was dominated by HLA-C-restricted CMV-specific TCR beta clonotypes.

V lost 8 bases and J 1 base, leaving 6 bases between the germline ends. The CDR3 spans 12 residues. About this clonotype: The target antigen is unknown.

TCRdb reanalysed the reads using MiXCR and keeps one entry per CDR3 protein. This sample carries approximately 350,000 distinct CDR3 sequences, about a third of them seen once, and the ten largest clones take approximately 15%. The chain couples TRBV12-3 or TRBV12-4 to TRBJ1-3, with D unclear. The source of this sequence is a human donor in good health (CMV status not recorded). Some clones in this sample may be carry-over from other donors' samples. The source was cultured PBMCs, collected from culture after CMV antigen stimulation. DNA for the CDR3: TGTGCCAGCTATTTTTCTGGAAACACCATATATTTT. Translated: CASYFSGNTIYF.